The clone carrying this T cell receptor beta chain was found once. The data belong to a study of Tregs in tolerant kidney transplant recipients. The CDR3 sequence is 15 residues long. J was trimmed by 4 bases and V by 5 bases; bases with no gene match: 9. Germline V gene lookup returns CDR1 SGHNT and CDR2 YYREEE (reference sequence). The data were produced by immunoSEQ multiplex PCR, yet TCRdb's version contains in-frame clones alone and is incomplete. The data hold about 240,000 clones, with more than 65% observed a single time. Sequenced material: CD4+ T cells from blood. The rearrangement uses TRBV5-4 and TRBJ2-7, with 10 bases fitting TRBD2. The origin of this receptor is a human donor in good health. In DNA form, the CDR3 reads TGTGCCAGCAGTTCCGAGCGGGAGGGCCGGTACGAGCAGTACTTC. Protein sequence: CASSSEREGRYEQYF.